The 14 T cell receptor beta chains reported below all come from one sample, sequenced in a study of blood T cell repertoires in COVID-19. Profiled with immunoSEQ multiplex PCR; TCRdb holds only in-frame clones, not every one. The table includes about 190,000 clones, approximately 88% detected once. Sequences were obtained from PBMCs or T cells enriched from blood (not recorded which). All receptors derive from a woman aged 25 to 39 who had recovered from COVID-19.

The chain uses TRBV7-9 and TRBJ2-1; tentative D call: TRBD1 (6 bases). The CDR3 has 15 amino acids. Germline assignment: CDR1 SEHNR and CDR2 FQNEAQ (reference sequence). Trimming cost V 5 bases and J 4 bases, with 15 bases left between them. The CDR3 nucleotides read TGTGCCAGCAGCCTAGGGGACAACCCTTACAATGAGCAGTTCTTC. Protein: CASSLGDNPYNEQFF.

The chain joins TRBV18 to TRBJ1-3, with D tentatively TRBD1 (6 bases). Germline-derived CDR1 and CDR2 are KGHSH and LQKENI. This CDR3 is built from 15 residues. V shed 3 bases and J shed 4 bases, with 13 bases lying between them. DNA of the CDR3: TGTGCCAGCTCACCTGGACAGTCCAGGGGAAACACCATATATTTT. Its translation: CASSPGQSRGNTIYF.

The chain carries TRBV5-1 and TRBJ2-5, with D uncertain. V lost 5 bases and J lost 3, with 14 bases in between. The CDR3 has 14 residues. Looked up from germline, CDR1 is SGHRS and CDR2 is YFSETQ. In DNA, the CDR3 is TGCGCCAGCAGAGCCCCCCCAGACAAAGAGACCCAGTACTTC. This codes for CASRAPPDKETQYF.

The rearrangement links TRBV5-6 to TRBJ1-2, with D possibly TRBD1 on 6 matching bases. The V end was cut by 4 bases, the J end by 0 bases, with 16 bases between. CDR1 is SGHDT and CDR2 is YYEEEE in the germline V gene. This CDR3 region has 16 residues. The CDR3 sequence: CASSQGRFSTNYGYTF. The DNA of the CDR3 is TGTGCCAGCAGCCAGGGGCGCTTCTCTACTAACTATGGCTACACCTTC. The full variable domain, rest sourced from reference TRBV5-6 and TRBJ1-2, is DAGVTQSPTHLIKTRGQQVTLRCSPKSGHDTVSWYQQALGQGPQFIFQYYEEEERQRGNFPDRFSGHQFPNYSSELNVNALLLGDSALYLCASSQGRFSTNYGYTFGSGTRLTVV.

This chain links TRBV7-9 with TRBJ2-2, with 7 bases matching TRBD2. Looked up from germline, CDR1 is SEHNR and CDR2 is FQNEAQ (reference sequence). The CDR3 is made up of 15 amino acids. Trimming cost V 8 bases and J 1 base; bases outside gene matches: 7. Here the CDR3 DNA reads TGTGCCAGCCCACCGGGAGGAGGGAACACCGGGGAGCTGTTTTTT. Translating it yields CASPPGGGNTGELFF.

The V call is TRBV30, the J call TRBJ2-7; 9 positions match TRBD2. The CDR3 runs to 15 residues. Germline values: CDR1 GTSNPN, CDR2 SVGIG (reference sequence). The V segment lost 1 base and the J segment 3 bases; nucleotides outside the gene matches: 7. CDR3 amino acids: CAWSGEASGDYEQYF. The CDR3 nucleotides are TGTGCCTGGAGTGGGGAGGCTAGCGGGGACTACGAGCAGTACTTC.

The chain couples TRBV19 to TRBJ2-7, with D perhaps matching TRBD1 (6 bases). Looked up from germline, CDR1 is LNHDA and CDR2 is SQIVND (reference sequence). The ends were cut back, 3 bases at V and 3 bases at J, with 12 bases in the middle. The CDR3 totals 14 residues. The CDR3 loop is CASSMAPRGYEQYF. DNA of the CDR3: TGTGCCAGTAGTATGGCCCCCAGGGGCTACGAGCAGTACTTC.

The chain couples TRBV9 to TRBJ1-3; D perhaps matches TRBD1 (5 bases). Trimming took 2 bases from V and 1 from J, leaving 10 bases between them. The germline CDR1 and CDR2 sequences are SGDLS and YYNGEE. The CDR3 runs 15 residues. CDR3 amino acids: CASSVQGNSGNTIYF. CDR3 bases: TGTGCCAGCAGCGTCCAGGGAAATTCTGGAAACACCATATATTTT.

The chain recombines TRBV7-2 with TRBJ2-1; 7 nucleotides align to TRBD2. Per the germline V gene, CDR1 is SGHTA and CDR2 is FQGNSA. V was pared by 2 bases and J by 7 bases, with 11 bases of the junction left unmatched. This CDR3 has 16 residues. This chain's CDR3 is CASSLPRTRVGNEQFF. The CDR3 DNA sequence: TGTGCCAGCAGCTTACCTAGGACTAGGGTCGGGAATGAGCAGTTCTTC.

This chain connects TRBV6-4 to TRBJ2-5; D unresolved. The germline gives CDR1 MRHNA, CDR2 SNTAGT. The CDR3 is made up of 16 amino acids. Trimming cost V 6 bases and J 1 base, with 18 bases left between them. The CDR3 loop reads CASSSRAPAVQETQYF. The CDR3 DNA reads TGTGCCAGCAGCTCCCGTGCCCCCGCAGTCCAAGAGACCCAGTACTTC.

V and J are TRBV9 and TRBJ1-5, with 7 positions matching TRBD1. The CDR3 covers 15 residues. With V trimmed by 3 bases and J by 1 base, 4 bases remained unmatched. CDR1 is SGDLS and CDR2 is YYNGEE in the germline V gene. This CDR3 is CASSGGQSSNQPQHF. The CDR3 nucleotides are TGTGCCAGCAGCGGGGGACAGTCGAGCAATCAGCCCCAGCATTTT.

The genes are TRBV27 and TRBJ1-1, with D hard to call. Germline V gives CDR1 MNHEY, CDR2 SMNVEV (reference sequence). This CDR3 comprises 13 residues. Trimming took off 3 bases at V and 5 bases at J, with 10 bases between the two ends. CDR3 region: CASSFSTITEAFF. CDR3 bases: TGTGCCAGCAGTTTCTCAACAATTACTGAAGCTTTCTTT.

V is TRBV19 and J is TRBJ2-1; 7 bases map to TRBD2. V dropped 5 bases and J dropped 6; count of bases not matched to a gene: 7. Germline CDR1 is LNHDA and CDR2 is SQIVND (reference sequence). The CDR3 totals 14 residues. The CDR3 sequence: CASSHGRLANEQFF. CDR3 nucleotide sequence: TGTGCCAGTAGTCATGGGAGACTAGCCAATGAGCAGTTCTTC.

This clone has a handful of counts. The chain links TRBV7-3 to TRBJ2-7; TRBD1 matches 7 bases. V lost 5 bases and J lost 3; bases outside the gene matches: 4. The CDR3 length is 13 residues. The germline V gene encodes CDR1 SGHTA and CDR2 FQGTGA. For the CDR3, the DNA is TGTGCCAGCAGCCAAGGGGGCGGCTACGAGCAGTACTTC. Its protein product is CASSQGGGYEQYF. The whole variable domain, remainder taken from reference TRBV7-3 and TRBJ2-7, is GAGVSQTPSNKVTEKGKYVELRCDPISGHTALYWYRQSLGQGPEFLIYFQGTGAADDSGLPNDRFFAVRPEGSVSTLKIQRTERGDSAVYLCASSQGGGYEQYFGPGTRLTVT.